This T cell receptor (beta chain) comes out of a study of blood T cell repertoires in COVID-19. Study background: From the United States, Italy and Spain came samples of acute and convalescent COVID-19. From T cells, B-cell-depleted T cells, or PBMCs came the material, which was cDNA or gDNA.

There are 15 residues in the CDR3. Trimming shortened V by 1 base and J by 0 bases, and 8 bases separated the two germline ends. Germline CDR1 and CDR2: SGHDT and YYEEEE. How the authors handled the data: Scientists estimated how many nucleated cells there were by amplifying reference gene primers. Sequenced by immunoSEQ multiplex PCR; TCRdb stores in-frame clones only, minus some. V and J calls and clone size are as listed in that table; D and trimming were resolved from the DNA. The sample records 120,000 or so clones, 76% being singletons. V gene TRBV5-6 combines with J gene TRBJ2-1; D might be TRBD2 (5 bases). The origin of this receptor is a woman aged 80 or older with acute or convalescent COVID-19. The sequenced sample consisted of peripheral blood. This CDR3 is CASSLLGSSYNEQFF. DNA of the CDR3: TGTGCCAGCAGCTTGTTGGGGAGCTCCTACAATGAGCAGTTCTTC.